The 22 T cell receptor beta chains given below trace back to one sample, sequenced in a study of cytomegalovirus exposure and HLA in healthy donors. PCR involved 60 Vbeta and 13 Jbeta primers. Sequencing used immunoSEQ multiplex PCR; TCRdb keeps in-frame clones, though not all of them. The repertoire consists of 130,000 to 150,000 clones, with about 78% occurring once and the leading ten covering less than 3.5%. What was sequenced was PBMCs. The origin of the receptors is a male donor in good health and CMV-seronegative.

The chain couples TRBV7-3 to TRBJ1-1, with 9 bases aligning to TRBD1. In germline, CDR1 is SGHTA, CDR2 FQGTGA. Trimming at V came to 6 bases and at J to 4 bases, leaving 9 bases not matched to a gene. This CDR3 spans 15 amino acids. The CDR3 sequence: CASRSTGGSSTEAFF. DNA for the CDR3: TGTGCCAGCAGGTCCACAGGGGGCTCGAGCACTGAAGCTTTCTTT.

This sequence joins TRBV5-4 and TRBJ1-1, with D possibly matching TRBD1 (6 bases). The CDR3 runs 18 residues. Germline CDR1 and CDR2: SGHNT and YYREEE (reference sequence). V was trimmed by 4 bases and J by 2 bases, leaving 24 bases between them. The CDR3 protein is CASSQPKVGSRGNTEAFF. CDR3 in DNA: TGTGCCAGCAGCCAACCAAAGGTGGGGTCCAGGGGAAACACTGAAGCTTTCTTT.

This clone was seen a few times. The chain carries TRBV5-1 and TRBJ2-3, with D perhaps TRBD2 (7 bases). The V end was cut by 0 bases, the J end by 3 bases, with 8 bases between. The CDR3 sequence is 14 residues long. Germline V gene lookup returns CDR1 SGHRS and CDR2 YFSETQ. CDR3 coding DNA: TGCGCCAGCAGCTTGGAGGGGGGGACAGATACGCAGTATTTT. Encoded protein: CASSLEGGTDTQYF.

V usage is TRBV15 and J usage is TRBJ2-3, with TRBD2 as a possible D gene (6 bases). This CDR3 region has 23 residues. V lost 0 bases, J lost 0 bases, and 31 bases lay in between. Germline CDR1 is LNHNV and CDR2 is YYDKDF (reference sequence). The CDR3 nucleotides read TGTGCCACCAGCAGAGATCTACGAAGGAGTGGCCGAACTAGCCGCCACAGCACAGATACGCAGTATTTT. It yields the protein CATSRDLRRSGRTSRHSTDTQYF.

This clone was counted only a few times. The chain uses TRBV7-9 and TRBJ2-2, with 11 bases that match TRBD1. The trim removed 4 bases at V and 5 bases at J, leaving 6 bases unmatched. Germline CDR1 and CDR2: SEHNR and FQNEAQ (reference sequence). The CDR3 sequence is 16 residues long. CDR3 amino acids: CASSYRTGGRTGELFF. The CDR3 DNA sequence: TGTGCCAGCAGCTACCGGACAGGGGGCAGGACCGGGGAGCTGTTTTTT.

The chain carries TRBV2 and TRBJ2-4, with 16 bases lining up with TRBD2. V was pared by 7 bases and J by 2 bases, with 8 bases of the junction left unmatched. The CDR3 consists of 18 residues. Germline V gene data show CDR1 as SNHLY and CDR2 as FYNNEI. Written as DNA, the CDR3 is TGTGCCAGCACCCGTGGGACTAGCGGGGGGGGGACCAAAAACATTCAGTACTTC. Translation gives CASTRGTSGGGTKNIQYF.

This chain joins TRBV9 and TRBJ2-3; 8 nucleotides align to TRBD2. The ends lost 4 bases at V and 0 bases at J; junction bases unmatched: 16. CDR1 is SGDLS, CDR2 YYNGEE, per germline. The CDR3 is 19 residues long. The chain's CDR3 is CASSPHAGGFFGSTDTQYF. CDR3 sequence (DNA): TGTGCCAGCAGCCCCCACGCGGGAGGATTTTTTGGGAGCACAGATACGCAGTATTTT. Drawing the rest from reference TRBV9 and TRBJ2-3, the complete variable domain is DSGVTQTPKHLITATGQRVTLRCSPRSGDLSVYWYQQSLDQGLQFLIQYYNGEERAKGNILERFSAQQFPDLHSELNLSSLELGDSALYFCASSPHAGGFFGSTDTQYFGPGTRLTVL.

The V and J genes are TRBV27 and TRBJ2-3; 16 bases line up with TRBD2. There are 18 residues in the CDR3. Trimming took 0 bases from V and 3 from J; bases not matched to a gene: 3. Germline V gene data show CDR1 as MNHEY and CDR2 as SMNVEV (reference sequence). CDR3 region: CASSLSPGLAGGTDTQYF. The CDR3, as DNA: TGTGCCAGCAGTTTATCCCCGGGACTAGCGGGAGGGACAGATACGCAGTATTTT.

V is TRBV19 and J is TRBJ1-1; tentatively, D is TRBD1 (5 bases). The germline V gene encodes CDR1 LNHDA and CDR2 SQIVND (reference sequence). V was trimmed by 0 bases and J by 0 bases, leaving 8 bases between them. The CDR3 sequence is 15 residues long. The CDR3, as DNA: TGTGCCAGTAGTATAGACCCAGGGATGAACACTGAAGCTTTCTTT. Protein sequence: CASSIDPGMNTEAFF.

This clone was seen a handful of times. V is TRBV29-1 and J is TRBJ1-1; 7 nucleotides match TRBD1. Germline assignment: CDR1 SQVTM and CDR2 ANQGSEA. The CDR3 consists of 14 residues. After removal of 8 bases from V and 3 bases from J, the junction contained 12 bases not matched to a gene. The chain's CDR3 is CSIQGPGVDTEAFF. CDR3 DNA: TGCAGCATACAGGGGCCTGGGGTCGACACTGAAGCTTTCTTT.

This clone was recorded a few times. The rearrangement uses TRBV25-1 and TRBJ2-3; D is unresolved. In germline, CDR1 is MGHDK, CDR2 SYGVNS. The CDR3 is made up of 15 amino acids. V lost 1 base to trimming and J lost 0 bases, with 8 bases between them. CDR3 nucleotides: TGTGCCAGCAGTGAATGGCGCGGTAGCACAGATACGCAGTATTTT. Its translation is CASSEWRGSTDTQYF.

The sample holds a few counts of this clone. This chain joins TRBV27 and TRBJ2-7; 9 bases fit TRBD1. With V trimmed by 8 bases and J by 0 bases, 8 bases remained unmatched. The germline gives CDR1 MNHEY, CDR2 SMNVEV (reference sequence). The CDR3 sequence is 15 residues long. This CDR3 reads CASRRTGDSSYEQYF. As DNA, the CDR3 is TGTGCCAGCCGGAGGACAGGGGACAGCTCCTACGAGCAGTACTTC.

This clone turned up a few times. The chain recombines TRBV27 with TRBJ1-1; D might be TRBD1 (5 bases). Per the germline V gene, CDR1 is MNHEY and CDR2 is SMNVEV (reference sequence). The ends were cut back, 2 bases at V and 8 bases at J, with 12 bases in the middle. CDR3 length: 13 amino acids. Here the CDR3 DNA reads TGTGCCAGCAGTTTAATGGGGACTGGGGAAGCTTTCTTT. Translated: CASSLMGTGEAFF.

The CDR3 bases are TGCGCCAGCAGCTTGGAGGGGTACGAGCAGTACTTC. Its protein is CASSLEGYEQYF. The chain uses TRBV5-1 and TRBJ2-7; D may be TRBD1 (5 bases). CDR3 size: 12 residues. In germline, CDR1 is SGHRS, CDR2 YFSETQ. The V end lost 0 bases, the J end lost 4 bases, and 5 bases lay between the germline ends.

CDR3: CASSEGGRYGYTF. The CDR3 nucleotides read TGTGCCAGCAGTGAAGGCGGGCGCTATGGCTACACCTTC. The rearrangement links TRBV6-1 to TRBJ1-2, with unresolved D. Germline CDR1 and CDR2: MNHNS and SASEGT. The CDR3 is 13 residues long. With 1 base removed from V and 4 bases from J, the gap between germline ends came to 7 bases.

CDR3 sequence: CASSLRAPNQGRRAYGYTF. CDR3 DNA sequence: TGCGCCAGCAGCTTAAGGGCCCCCAATCAGGGCCGCCGAGCCTATGGCTACACCTTC. J is TRBJ1-2 and V is TRBV5-1, with D tentatively TRBD1 (5 bases). CDR1 and CDR2 from the germline V gene are SGHRS and YFSETQ. Trimming took off 2 bases at V and 4 bases at J, with 27 bases between the two ends. This CDR3 is built from 19 residues.

The rearrangement joins TRBV5-6 to TRBJ2-3; D perhaps matches TRBD1 (6 bases). V lost 0 bases to trimming and J lost 2 bases, with 19 bases between them. The CDR3 totals 18 residues. Germline CDR1 and CDR2: SGHDT and YYEEEE. The CDR3 sequence is CASSLGQGTPPITDTQYF. The CDR3 nucleotides read TGTGCCAGCAGCTTGGGGCAGGGGACCCCCCCTATCACAGATACGCAGTATTTT.

This clone was recorded only once. The chain has TRBV18 and TRBJ1-5, with 7 bases identical to TRBD1. After removal of 3 bases from V and 5 bases from J, the junction contained 4 bases not matched to a gene. The CDR3 extends over 14 amino acids. Germline V gene lookup returns CDR1 KGHSH and CDR2 LQKENI. The CDR3 DNA reads as TGTGCCAGCTCACCGACAGGGTCCTATCAGCCCCAGCATTTT. Its translation is CASSPTGSYQPQHF.

This chain links TRBV7-8 with TRBJ1-5; 9 bases are a match to TRBD1. The germline V gene encodes CDR1 SGHVS and CDR2 FQNEAQ. The CDR3 runs to 14 residues. Losses at the gene ends were 4 bases for V and 7 bases for J; bases not matched to a gene: 5. The DNA for the CDR3 is TGTGCCAGCAGCTCACAGGGGGCTAAACAGCCCCAGCATTTT. It specifies CASSSQGAKQPQHF.

This clone occurred a few times. The V gene is TRBV9, the J gene TRBJ2-5; 9 bases are a match to TRBD2. The J call is doubtful: the DNA matches TRBJ2-7 better. Per the germline V gene, CDR1 is SGDLS and CDR2 is YYNGEE. The CDR3 consists of 16 residues. CDR3 DNA sequence: TGTGCCAGCAGCCCCCGCGCGGGAGGGGTATCCTACGAGCAGTACTTC. Its translation: CASSPRAGGVSYEQYF.

The chain joins TRBV18 to TRBJ2-3; D is perhaps TRBD1 (6 bases). The V gene's germline CDR1 is KGHSH and CDR2 LQKENI. Trimming shortened V by 3 bases and J by 2 bases, and 24 bases separated the two germline ends. The CDR3 sequence is 19 residues long. This CDR3 reads CASSPIYPGHKRITDTQYF. The CDR3 bases are TGTGCCAGCTCACCGATATATCCGGGACACAAGAGAATCACAGATACGCAGTATTTT.

J is TRBJ1-6 and V is TRBV5-1; the D is unclear. Germline-derived CDR1 and CDR2 are SGHRS and YFSETQ. This CDR3 is 17 amino acids long. V was clipped by 0 bases and J by 7 bases, with 17 bases between them. CDR3 sequence (DNA): TGCGCCAGCAGCTTGGCCGGTGGGGAGGGCGTCAATTCACCCCTCCACTTT. Translating gives CASSLAGGEGVNSPLHF.